This T cell receptor (beta chain) was observed in a study of blood T cell repertoires in COVID-19. Study as a whole: Researchers got acute and convalescent COVID-19 samples from the United States, Italy and Spain. PBMCs, B-cell-depleted T cells, or T cells were the source of the cDNA or gDNA that made up the material.

Per the authors' pipeline: Amplification from reference gene primers served as the basis for estimated nucleated cell counts. TCRdb's copy holds only in-frame clones and misses some; the assay was immunoSEQ multiplex PCR. V and J calls and clone size are copied from that table; D and trimming were computed from the DNA. The profile covers some 25,000 clones, with approximately 81% appearing a single time and roughly 30% taken by the ten largest. J was trimmed by 4 bases and V by 6 bases; bases with no gene match: 2. The germline gives CDR1 KGHSH, CDR2 LQKENI. The CDR3 sequence is 14 residues long. The chain has TRBV18 and TRBJ2-2, with 10 nucleotides matching TRBD1. The TCR sequence derives from a human donor in a cohort sampled during active COVID-19. Material for sequencing was peripheral blood. CDR3 DNA sequence: TGTGCCAGCTCCGGGACAGGGGTCACCGGGGAGCTGTTTTTT. It yields the protein CASSGTGVTGELFF.